This is a list of T cell receptor beta chains from one sample in a study of T cells expressing NK-cell markers. TCRdb re-called the 5' RACE reads; one entry per CDR3 protein, DNA not given. The ten most abundant clones cover roughly 5.5% of a sample with roughly 380,000 distinct CDR3 sequences. What was sequenced was blood T cells: a sorted CD56 or NKG2C T cell subset, CD4+ or CD8+ T cells, or bulk PBMC T cells (not recorded which). These receptors all stem from a man aged 18 to 69 in good health. The CDR3 runs from the conserved cysteine through the conserved F or W.

CDR3 protein,J gene,V gene
CASSFSRDSSYEQYF,TRBJ2-7,TRBV4-2
CASSLGSNEQYF,TRBJ2-7,TRBV7-9
CESPGWRTGQETQYF,TRBJ2-5,TRBV6-1
CASSPYSKNIQYF,TRBJ2-4,TRBV3-1
CASSLAEIDREETQYF,TRBJ2-5,TRBV7-9
CASSLGGTGAGQPQHF,TRBJ1-5,TRBV7-8
CAIRDRANGYTF,TRBJ1-2,TRBV10-3
CATSRDRAGGQDTQYF,TRBJ2-3,TRBV15
CASSLYGTGVFF,TRBJ1-1,TRBV12-3/TRBV12-4
CATSDSRDKHWELFF,TRBJ1-4,TRBV24-1
CASSQLYPKGTGSGGELFF,TRBJ2-2,TRBV23-1